The sequence of this TCR beta chain was determined in a study of T cell repertoires in cytomegalovirus infection. Overall study context: The study used recently identified HLA-C-restricted and well-studied HLA-B-restricted CMV epitopes. In public TCR beta signatures, there were indications of both CMV infection and matching HLA type.

Notes on the study in general: Frequencies of public TCR beta families were cumulated, and this identified carriers of CMV plus the relevant HLA.

This clonotype showed up many times. The antigen is undetermined. TCRdb ran MiXCR on the reads and lists one entry per CDR3 protein. The sample yields 80,000 or so distinct CDR3 sequences, more than 20% seen once. This CDR3 has 12 residues. CDR1 is MNHNY and CDR2 is SVGAGI in the germline V gene (reference sequence). V dropped 8 bases and J dropped 2 bases, with 9 bases sitting between them. This receptor was identified in a human donor in good health (CMV status not recorded). Some clones in this sample may be carry-over from other donors' samples. Sequencing was performed on CD8+ T cells from cultured PBMCs, taken from culture after CMV antigen stimulation. J is TRBJ1-1 and V is TRBV6-6, with a tentative D call TRBD1 (5 bases). This chain's CDR3 is CASWGGNTEAFF. CDR3 nucleotide sequence: TGTGCCAGCTGGGGGGGTAACACTGAAGCTTTCTTT.